One and the same sample provided the 30 T cell receptor beta chains below, sequenced in a study of T cell responses to AZD1222 COVID-19 vaccine. TCRdb's table, derived via immunoSEQ multiplex PCR, lists solely in-frame clones and lacks some. The sample records more than 70,000 clones, roughly 90% being singletons. The specimen was peripheral blood, collected on day 0 of AZD1222 vaccination. These receptors all stem from an adult in good health.

The chain recombines TRBV10-3 with TRBJ2-5; possible D gene TRBD2, 5 bases. Deletions cut 4 bases from V and 4 bases from J, with 19 bases between. Germline V lookup: CDR1 ENHRY, CDR2 SYGVKD. The CDR3 sequence is 16 residues long. CDR3 amino acids: CAISGGLVRTGETQYF. In DNA form, the CDR3 reads TGTGCCATCAGTGGTGGACTCGTACGGACTGGAGAGACCCAGTACTTC.

The V call is TRBV28, the J call TRBJ2-1; 9 positions agree with TRBD1. After removal of 6 bases from V and 7 bases from J, the junction contained 4 bases not matched to a gene. The CDR3 consists of 13 residues. Germline CDR1 reads MDHEN; CDR2 reads SYDVKM. Here the CDR3 DNA reads TGTGCCAGCAGGGGGACAGGGTTGAATGAGCAGTTCTTC. This translates into CASRGTGLNEQFF.

The rearrangement joins TRBV10-3 to TRBJ2-5, with TRBD2 matching 14 bases. Trimming removed 2 bases from V and 4 bases from J; junction bases left unmatched: 0. Germline CDR1 reads ENHRY; CDR2 reads SYGVKD. This CDR3 region has 15 residues. CDR3 region: CAISEGTSGGETQYF. As DNA, the CDR3 is TGTGCCATCAGTGAGGGGACTAGCGGGGGAGAGACCCAGTACTTC.

The V gene is TRBV7-6, the J gene TRBJ1-1, with a weak D call TRBD1 (6 bases). Trimming shortened V by 1 base and J by 6 bases, and 15 bases separated the two germline ends. The CDR3 runs to 15 residues. Germline-derived CDR1 and CDR2 are SGHVS and FNYEAQ. CDR3: CASSLDRTEGAEAFF. DNA of the CDR3: TGTGCCAGCAGCTTAGATCGGACAGAGGGGGCTGAAGCTTTCTTT.

This chain links TRBV3-1 (or the pseudogene TRBV3-2) with TRBJ1-1; tentatively, D is TRBD1 (6 bases). CDR1 and CDR2 from the germline V gene are LGHDT and YNNKEL (reference sequence). The CDR3 loop spans 16 amino acids. The V end was cut by 4 bases, the J end by 2 bases, with 17 bases between. In DNA, the CDR3 is TGTGCCAGCAGCCCCTCCCGGACAGCCGACAACACTGAAGCTTTCTTT. This codes for CASSPSRTADNTEAFF.

This chain connects TRBV5-1 to TRBJ2-7; D not certain. Germline values: CDR1 SGHRS, CDR2 YFSETQ. Deletions cut 2 bases from V and 2 bases from J, with 2 bases between. CDR3 length: 11 residues. The CDR3 here is CASSFAYEQYF. In DNA form, the CDR3 reads TGCGCCAGCAGCTTTGCCTACGAGCAGTACTTC. The full variable domain, with the rest looked up from reference TRBV5-1 and TRBJ2-7, is KAGVTQTPRYLIKTRGQQVTLSCSPISGHRSVSWYQQTPGQGLQFLFEYFSETQRNKGNFPGRFSGRQFSNSRSEMNVSTLELGDSALYLCASSFAYEQYFGPGTRLTVT.

V is TRBV2 and J is TRBJ1-4; D remains unclear. Per germline, CDR1 SNHLY and CDR2 FYNNEI. The CDR3 spans 14 residues. Trimming pared 2 bases from V and 2 bases from J, leaving 6 bases between. CDR3 bases: TGTGCCAGCAGTGAATCCGGGACTAATGAAAAACTGTTTTTT. It encodes CASSESGTNEKLFF. The variable domain in full, with the rest retrieved from reference TRBV2 and TRBJ1-4, is EPEVTQTPSHQVTQMGQEVILRCVPISNHLYFYWYRQILGQKVEFLVSFYNNEISEKSEIFDDQFSVERPDGSNFTLKIRSTKLEDSAMYFCASSESGTNEKLFFGSGTQLSVL.

J is TRBJ2-7 and V is TRBV30; unclear D gene. Trimming took 4 bases from V and 6 from J, leaving 19 bases between them. CDR3 length: 14 residues. The germline CDR1 and CDR2 sequences are GTSNPN and SVGIG (reference sequence). The CDR3 here is CAWNTGSFLREQYF. For the CDR3, the DNA is TGTGCCTGGAACACCGGTAGTTTCCTGCGCGAGCAGTACTTC. Filled out from reference TRBV30 and TRBJ2-7, the complete variable domain reads SQTIHQWPATLVQPVGSPLSLECTVEGTSNPNLYWYRQAAGRGLQLLFYSVGIGQISSEVPQNLSASRPQDRQFILSSKKLLLSDSGFYLCAWNTGSFLREQYFGPGTRLTVT.

The rearrangement joins TRBV27 to TRBJ2-1, with D unclear. The CDR3 has 11 residues. The germline V gene has CDR1 MNHEY and CDR2 SMNVEV (reference sequence). With 6 bases removed from V and 4 bases from J, the gap between germline ends came to 4 bases. The CDR3 coding sequence is TGTGCCAGCAGCAAGTACAATGAGCAGTTCTTC. This codes for CASSKYNEQFF.

J is TRBJ1-1 and V is TRBV29-1; D ambiguous. Germline V lookup: CDR1 SQVTM, CDR2 ANQGSEA. The CDR3 loop spans 14 amino acids. The V end was cut by 0 bases, the J end by 4 bases, with 12 bases between. The CDR3 nucleotides are TGCAGCGTTGAAGATAACAGCCGACTCACTGAAGCTTTCTTT. Amino acid sequence: CSVEDNSRLTEAFF. The variable domain in full, completed from reference TRBV29-1 and TRBJ1-1, reads SAVISQKPSRDICQRGTSLTIQCQVDSQVTMMFWYRQQPGQSLTLIATANQGSEATYESGFVIDKFPISRPNLTFSTLTVSNMSPEDSSIYLCSVEDNSRLTEAFFGQGTRLTVV.

The chain has TRBV2 and TRBJ1-2; D is possibly TRBD1 (6 bases). Germline lookup yields CDR1 SNHLY and CDR2 FYNNEI. The CDR3 is 12 residues long. The germline V and J ends were trimmed by 6 bases and 3 bases, with 8 bases remaining between them. This CDR3 is CASRRQDYGYTF. The CDR3 region has the DNA TGTGCCAGCAGACGACAGGACTATGGCTACACCTTC. The full variable domain, with the rest looked up from reference TRBV2 and TRBJ1-2, is EPEVTQTPSHQVTQMGQEVILRCVPISNHLYFYWYRQILGQKVEFLVSFYNNEISEKSEIFDDQFSVERPDGSNFTLKIRSTKLEDSAMYFCASRRQDYGYTFGSGTRLTVV.

The sample holds a few counts of this clone. V and J are TRBV4-1 and TRBJ2-2; 8 nucleotides line up with TRBD1. With V trimmed by 4 bases and J by 8 bases, 18 bases remained unmatched. CDR1 MGHRA and CDR2 YSYEKL come from the germline V gene. The CDR3 runs to 18 residues. CDR3 amino acids: CASSRGPAAGGKRGELFF. The CDR3 nucleotides read TGCGCCAGCAGCCGGGGACCGGCGGCAGGGGGCAAAAGAGGGGAGCTGTTTTTT.

This chain joins TRBV24-1 and TRBJ2-1, with 11 bases that match TRBD2. V shed 1 base and J 5 bases; nucleotides not matched to a gene: 3. This CDR3 contains 16 residues. Per the germline V gene, CDR1 is KGHDR and CDR2 is SFDVKD. The CDR3 spells CATSDFGLAGNNEQFF. CDR3 in DNA: TGTGCCACCAGTGATTTCGGACTAGCGGGTAACAATGAGCAGTTCTTC.

The chain couples TRBV2 to TRBJ1-4; 8 positions agree with TRBD1. V trimming: 5 bases; J trimming: 0 bases; junction bases outside the gene matches: 5. CDR1 and CDR2 (germline): SNHLY, FYNNEI. The CDR3 consists of 16 residues. The CDR3 region is CASSRTGGSTNEKLFF. The CDR3 nucleotides are TGTGCCAGCAGTCGAACAGGGGGATCAACTAATGAAAAACTGTTTTTT.

This clone was counted between two and nine times. V gene TRBV5-6 combines with J gene TRBJ1-3; D not resolved. Germline CDR1 is SGHDT and CDR2 is YYEEEE. Trimming took 0 bases from V and 0 from J, leaving 7 bases between them. The CDR3 runs to 15 residues. Written as DNA, the CDR3 is TGTGCCAGCAGCTTGGCCGCGGTCTCTGGAAACACCATATATTTT. Residues: CASSLAAVSGNTIYF.

The rearrangement joins TRBV19 to TRBJ2-1; TRBD2 aligns across 7 bases. Germline CDR1 reads LNHDA; CDR2 reads SQIVND (reference sequence). The CDR3 sequence is 16 residues long. V shed 6 bases, J shed 8 bases, and the junction held 16 bases outside the gene matches. The CDR3 sequence: CASSRSGLAVRDEQFF. DNA of the CDR3: TGTGCCAGTAGCCGGTCAGGGCTAGCGGTAAGGGATGAGCAGTTCTTC. Combining the CDR3 with reference TRBV19 and TRBJ2-1 gives the whole variable domain DGGITQSPKYLFRKEGQNVTLSCEQNLNHDAMYWYRQDPGQGLRLIYYSQIVNDFQKGDIAEGYSVSREKKESFPLTVTSAQKNPTAFYLCASSRSGLAVRDEQFFGPGTRLTVL.

This chain links TRBV20-1 with TRBJ1-2; D may be TRBD1 (5 bases). Trimming pared 1 base from V and 12 bases from J, leaving 12 bases between. CDR1 is DFQATT and CDR2 is SNEGSKA in the germline V gene (reference sequence). The CDR3 spans 11 residues. The CDR3 is CSARGTGTDTF. The CDR3 DNA is TGCAGTGCTAGAGGCACAGGAACTGACACCTTC.

The rearrangement uses TRBV5-1 and TRBJ2-3; 8 nucleotides line up with TRBD1. J gave up 5 bases and V 3 bases, and 8 bases lay outside the gene matches. The CDR3 length is 15 residues. Germline V gene data show CDR1 as SGHRS and CDR2 as YFSETQ. The CDR3 loop is CASSSPDRGQDTQYF. CDR3 bases: TGCGCCAGCAGCTCCCCTGACAGGGGCCAAGATACGCAGTATTTT.

The chain joins TRBV11-2 to TRBJ2-7; possibly TRBD2 for D (6 bases). This CDR3 spans 14 amino acids. V was clipped by 5 bases and J by 7 bases, with 18 bases between them. CDR1 and CDR2 (germline): SGHAT, FQNNGV. CDR3 region: CASSPRDPGGEQYF. In DNA form, the CDR3 reads TGTGCCAGCAGCCCCCGGGACCCCGGGGGAGAGCAGTACTTC.

The chain uses TRBV5-5 and TRBJ2-3; D unclear. The V and J ends lost 4 bases and 2 bases respectively, with 5 bases between them. This CDR3 spans 12 amino acids. Germline CDR1 is SGHKS and CDR2 is YYEKEE (reference sequence). The CDR3 nucleotides are TGTGCCAGCAGCCCTGACACAGATACGCAGTATTTT. It translates to CASSPDTDTQYF.

The chain has TRBV10-3 and TRBJ1-1; no clear D. V lost 8 bases and J 1 base, leaving 11 bases between the germline ends. CDR1 and CDR2 from the germline V gene are ENHRY and SYGVKD. The CDR3 runs to 13 residues. CDR3 DNA: TGTGCCATCCAAACCCCACCGAACACTGAAGCTTTCTTT. Translated: CAIQTPPNTEAFF.

The V gene is TRBV3-1 (or the pseudogene TRBV3-2), the J gene TRBJ1-1; no definite D call. This CDR3 has 14 residues. Trimming took off 3 bases at V and 2 bases at J, with 10 bases between the two ends. CDR1 and CDR2 (germline): LGHDT, YNNKEL (reference sequence). CDR3 in DNA: TGTGCCAGCAGCCATGGGGTTCTCAACACTGAAGCTTTCTTT. Translating it yields CASSHGVLNTEAFF.

The V gene is TRBV9, the J gene TRBJ1-1; unclear D gene. Deletions cut 4 bases from V and 0 bases from J, with 13 bases between. The germline CDR1 and CDR2 sequences are SGDLS and YYNGEE. This CDR3 region has 15 residues. CDR3 protein: CASSSEDLLNTEAFF. CDR3 in DNA: TGTGCCAGCAGCTCCGAAGACCTATTGAACACTGAAGCTTTCTTT.

J is TRBJ1-2 and V is TRBV6-5, with D unresolved. Trimming took off 2 bases at V and 1 base at J, with 5 bases between the two ends. Germline CDR1 MNHEY, CDR2 SVGAGI. The CDR3 consists of 13 residues. CDR3: CASSYTSNYGYTF. The CDR3 DNA is TGTGCCAGCAGTTACACGAGTAACTATGGCTACACCTTC.

This clone was detected only a few times. The chain uses TRBV7-9 and TRBJ1-1; unclear D gene. The CDR3 is made up of 12 amino acids. V was cut by 3 bases and J by 3 bases, with 5 bases left in between. Germline CDR1 SEHNR, CDR2 FQNEAQ (reference sequence). The CDR3 DNA sequence: TGTGCCAGCAGCTTTGGCGACACTGAAGCTTTCTTT. Its translation: CASSFGDTEAFF.

The genes are TRBV7-8 and TRBJ2-5, with 7 bases fitting TRBD1. Germline CDR1 and CDR2: SGHVS and FQNEAQ. This CDR3 has 16 amino acids. V gave up 0 bases and J gave up 5 bases; unmatched junction bases: 9. CDR3 protein: CASSLAGQLDLETQYF. The CDR3, as DNA: TGTGCCAGCAGCTTAGCGGGACAGCTCGACCTGGAGACCCAGTACTTC. Supplemented by reference TRBV7-8 and TRBJ2-5, the full variable domain reads GAGVSQSPRYKVAKRGQDVALRCDPISGHVSLFWYQQALGQGPEFLTYFQNEAQLDKSGLPSDRFFAERPEGSVSTLKIQRTQQEDSAVYLCASSLAGQLDLETQYFGPGTRLLVL.

The chain recombines TRBV7-2 with TRBJ1-2; 7 bases match TRBD1. This CDR3 spans 13 amino acids. Germline-derived CDR1 and CDR2 are SGHTA and FQGNSA. Trimming took 5 bases from V and 5 from J; bases not matched to a gene: 5. The CDR3 reads CASSPGQAYGYTF. The CDR3 DNA sequence: TGTGCCAGCAGCCCCGGACAGGCATATGGCTACACCTTC.

This clone was seen just once. The rearrangement links TRBV29-1 to TRBJ2-7; TRBD2 might be the D (5 bases). Trimming cost V 4 bases and J 6 bases, with 13 bases left between them. CDR3 length: 12 residues. The V gene's germline CDR1 is SQVTM and CDR2 ANQGSEA. The CDR3 region is CSVVVGIGEQYF. In nucleotides, the CDR3 is TGCAGCGTTGTGGTCGGGATTGGCGAGCAGTACTTC.

V and J are TRBV7-2 and TRBJ2-1, with D unclear. From germline, CDR1 is SGHTA and CDR2 FQGNSA. Trimming stripped 4 bases from V and 8 bases from J, with 12 bases between. The CDR3 is 13 residues long. CDR3 bases: TGTGCCAGCAGCTCCTATCTTCGCGATGAGCAGTTCTTC. Translated: CASSSYLRDEQFF.

The gene calls are TRBV29-1 and TRBJ1-1; D not certain. Germline CDR1 is SQVTM and CDR2 is ANQGSEA. The V end lost 4 bases, the J end lost 0 bases, and 12 bases lay between the germline ends. The CDR3 runs to 14 residues. This chain's CDR3 is CSVGTEPMNTEAFF. In DNA form, the CDR3 reads TGCAGCGTTGGAACAGAACCCATGAACACTGAAGCTTTCTTT.